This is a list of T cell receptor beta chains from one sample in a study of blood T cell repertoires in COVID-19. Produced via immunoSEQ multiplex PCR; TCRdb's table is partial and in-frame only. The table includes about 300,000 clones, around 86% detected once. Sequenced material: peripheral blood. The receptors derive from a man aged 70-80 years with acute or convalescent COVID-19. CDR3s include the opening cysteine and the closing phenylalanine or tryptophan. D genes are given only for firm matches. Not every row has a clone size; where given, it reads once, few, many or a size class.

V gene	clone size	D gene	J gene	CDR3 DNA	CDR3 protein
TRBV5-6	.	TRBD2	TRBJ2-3	TGTGCCAGCAGCTTGTGGGGAGCGGGGGGCCTCCCGGATACGCAGTATTTT	CASSLWGAGGLPDTQYF
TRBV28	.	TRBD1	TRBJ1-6	TGTGCCAGCACGGGACAGGGGCCTTCGGGGAATTCACCCCTCCACTTT	CASTGQGPSGNSPLHF
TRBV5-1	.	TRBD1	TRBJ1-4	TGCGCCACCAGGACAGGGTCTAATGAAAAACTGTTTTTT	CATRTGSNEKLFF
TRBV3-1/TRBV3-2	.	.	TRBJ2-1	TGTGCCAGCAGCCCCTTTACGACTACCTACAATGAGCAGTTCTTC	CASSPFTTTYNEQFF
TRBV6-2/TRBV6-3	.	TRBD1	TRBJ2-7	TGTGCCAGCAGTTCCCCCCGGGACAGATTCTACGAGCAGTACTTC	CASSSPRDRFYEQYF
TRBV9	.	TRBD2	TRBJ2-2	TGTGCCAGCAGCGCCCGCCGCAACACTAGCGGGAGAGAATTCGGGGAGCTGTTTTTT	CASSARRNTSGREFGELFF
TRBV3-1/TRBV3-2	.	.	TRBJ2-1	TGTGCCACCATCAGGGTTTGGTTCTTC	CATIRVWFF
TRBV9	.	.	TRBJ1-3	TGTGCCAGCAGCCAGGACTCTGGAAACACCATATATTTT	CASSQDSGNTIYF
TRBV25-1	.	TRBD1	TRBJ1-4	TGTGCCAGCAGACAGACAGGGATTAATGAAAAACTGTTTTTT	CASRQTGINEKLFF
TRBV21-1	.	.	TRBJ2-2	TGTGCCAGGAGCGAGCCAGCGAACACCACCGGGGAGCTGTTTTTT	CARSEPANTTGELFF
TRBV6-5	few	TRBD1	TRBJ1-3	TGTGCCAGCAGACCCCAGGGGGCGCGTGGAAACACCATATATTTT	CASRPQGARGNTIYF
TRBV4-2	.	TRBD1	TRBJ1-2	TGTGCCAGCAGCCAAGAGGGGCAGGGGGCCGTTTATGGCTACACCTTC	CASSQEGQGAVYGYTF
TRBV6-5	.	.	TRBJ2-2	TGTGCCAGCACTGTAGTCTTGCACACCGGGGAGCTGTTTTTT	CASTVVLHTGELFF
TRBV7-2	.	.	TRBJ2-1	TGTGCCAGCAGACTTATTAACGATGAGCAGTTCTTC	CASRLINDEQFF
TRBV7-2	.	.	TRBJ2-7	TGTGCCAGCAGCACCCAACCGAGGGACTACGAGCAGTACTTC	CASSTQPRDYEQYF
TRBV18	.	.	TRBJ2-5	TGTGCCAGCTCACGCAATAGCGGAGCTGGGGAGACCCAGTACTTC	CASSRNSGAGETQYF
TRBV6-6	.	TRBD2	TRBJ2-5	TGTGCCAGCACCCCACTAGCGGGAGGAGCGGGGACCCAGTACTTC	CASTPLAGGAGTQYF
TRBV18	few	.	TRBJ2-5	TGTGCCAGCTCACCAAGGACGGGGGGCGGAGAGACCCAGTACTTC	CASSPRTGGGETQYF
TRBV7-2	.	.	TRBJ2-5	TGTGCCAGCAGCTTAGTGAGGGAGACCCAGTACTTC	CASSLVRETQYF
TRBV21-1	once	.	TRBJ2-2	TGTGCCAGCATTCCAATCATCACCGGGGAGCTGTTTTTT	CASIPIITGELFF
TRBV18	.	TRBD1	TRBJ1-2	TGTGCCAGCTCACCCGGACAGGGTGGCTACACCTTC	CASSPGQGGYTF
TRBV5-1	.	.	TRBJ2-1	TGCGCCAGCAGCGAGGACGGAGGCAATGAGCAGTTCTTC	CASSEDGGNEQFF
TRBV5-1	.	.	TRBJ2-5	TGCGCCAGCAGCTTGGACGGGAAAGGTTGGGAGACCCAGTACTTC	CASSLDGKGWETQYF
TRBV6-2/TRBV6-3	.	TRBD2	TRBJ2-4	TGTGCCAGCAGCCCCGGACTAGCGACAGACATTCAGTACTTC	CASSPGLATDIQYF
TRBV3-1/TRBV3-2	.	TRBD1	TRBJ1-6	TGTGCCAGCAGCCAAGCGGGACAGGTTTTAGGGTCACCCCTCCACTTT	CASSQAGQVLGSPLHF
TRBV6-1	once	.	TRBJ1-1	TGTGCCAGCAGTGAAAGTCGGGGGACTGAAGCTTTCTTT	CASSESRGTEAFF
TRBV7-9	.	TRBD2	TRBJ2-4	TGTGCCAGCGGCGAATCTAGCGGTGGCCAAAACATTCAGTACTTC	CASGESSGGQNIQYF
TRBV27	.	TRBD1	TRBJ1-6	TGTGCCAGCAGTTCGACAGGGGGTGGTTCACCCCTCCACTTT	CASSSTGGGSPLHF
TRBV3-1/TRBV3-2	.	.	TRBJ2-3	TGTGCCAGCAGCCAAGATAGGACGGGAGCCACAGATACGCAGTATTTT	CASSQDRTGATDTQYF
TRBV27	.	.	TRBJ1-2	TGTGCCAGCAGTCCGGACAGCTATGGCTACACCTTC	CASSPDSYGYTF
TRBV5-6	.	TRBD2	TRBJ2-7	TGTGCCAGCACACCAGGTGCGGGAGGCCCCTACGAGCAGTACTTC	CASTPGAGGPYEQYF
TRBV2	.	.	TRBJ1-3	TGTGCCAGCAGTGTCCCCGGGACAATGGACGACACCATATATTTT	CASSVPGTMDDTIYF
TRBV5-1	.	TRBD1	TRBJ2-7	TGCGCCAGCAGCTTGAGCCCGGGACAGTCCTACGAGCAGTACTTC	CASSLSPGQSYEQYF
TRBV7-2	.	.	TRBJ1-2	TGTGCCAGCAGCTTGTTAGCAGGGGATGAGGGCTACACCTTC	CASSLLAGDEGYTF
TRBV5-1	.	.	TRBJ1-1	TGCGCCAGCAGCGAAGGGGTCGTCGGCTCTGAAGCTTTCTTT	CASSEGVVGSEAFF
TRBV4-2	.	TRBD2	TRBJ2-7	TGTGCCAGCAGCCAGAGGCAGCGGGACCCTTCCTACGAGCAGTACTTC	CASSQRQRDPSYEQYF
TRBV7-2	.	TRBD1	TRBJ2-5	TGTGCCAGCAGCTCCGGGACAGGGGGGGAGACCCAGTACTTC	CASSSGTGGETQYF
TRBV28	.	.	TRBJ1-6	TGTGCCAGCAGTTTGCGGGCAGCCCTCCACTTT	CASSLRAALHF
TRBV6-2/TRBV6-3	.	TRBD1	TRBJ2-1	TGTGCCAGCAGCCGCTGGACAGGGCCCCGTAATGAGCAGTTCTTC	CASSRWTGPRNEQFF
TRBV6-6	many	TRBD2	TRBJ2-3	TGTGCCAGCAGTTACTCGCGGACTAGCCTTAGAGATACGCAGTATTTT	CASSYSRTSLRDTQYF
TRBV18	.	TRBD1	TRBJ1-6	TGTGCCAGCTCACCGGGACAGGGGGATAATTCACCCCTCCACTTT	CASSPGQGDNSPLHF
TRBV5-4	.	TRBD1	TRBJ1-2	TGTGCCAGCAGCGCAAACAGGGGGATTGGCTACACCTTC	CASSANRGIGYTF
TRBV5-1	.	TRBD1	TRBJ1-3	TGCGCCAGCAGCACTGACAGGGGCCCTGGAAACACCATATATTTT	CASSTDRGPGNTIYF
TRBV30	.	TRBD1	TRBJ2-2	TGTGCCTGCAACAGGGGATCCGGGGAGCTGTTTTTT	CACNRGSGELFF
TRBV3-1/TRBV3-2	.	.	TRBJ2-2	TGTGCCAGCAGCCAAGTTCTGGGGCAGGGTGGCACCGGGGAGCTGTTTTTT	CASSQVLGQGGTGELFF
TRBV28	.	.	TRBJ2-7	TGTGCCAGCAGTTTATTCGGCTCAGGGTCCTCCTACGAGCAGTACTTC	CASSLFGSGSSYEQYF
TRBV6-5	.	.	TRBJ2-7	TGTGCCAGCAGCAAACTGCATACCTACGAGCAGTACTTC	CASSKLHTYEQYF
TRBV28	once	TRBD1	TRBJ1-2	TGTGCCAGCAGGAGACAGGGGGCTCTTAACTATGGCTACACCTTC	CASRRQGALNYGYTF
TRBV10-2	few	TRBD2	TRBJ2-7	TGCGCCAGCAGAGCGGGAGAAGCCTACGAGCAGTACTTC	CASRAGEAYEQYF
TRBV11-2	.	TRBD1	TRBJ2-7	TGTGCCAGCAGCTTTACAGGGGACGAGCAGTACTTC	CASSFTGDEQYF
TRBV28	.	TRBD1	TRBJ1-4	TGTGCCAGCAGTATCCTACAGGGGTCCAGTGAAAAACTGTTTTTT	CASSILQGSSEKLFF
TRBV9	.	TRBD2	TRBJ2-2	TGTGCCAGCAGCGGCCGGCTAGCGGCGAACACCGGGGAGCTGTTTTTT	CASSGRLAANTGELFF
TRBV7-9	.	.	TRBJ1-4	TGTGCCAGCAGCTTAGACAGATCAACTAATGAAAAACTGTTTTTT	CASSLDRSTNEKLFF
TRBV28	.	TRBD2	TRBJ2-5	TGTGCCAGCAGCCTGACTAGCGGGAGCGAGACCCAGTACTTC	CASSLTSGSETQYF
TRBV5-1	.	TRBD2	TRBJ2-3	TGCGCCAGCAGCTCCGGGACTAGCGGCACAGATACGCAGTATTTT	CASSSGTSGTDTQYF